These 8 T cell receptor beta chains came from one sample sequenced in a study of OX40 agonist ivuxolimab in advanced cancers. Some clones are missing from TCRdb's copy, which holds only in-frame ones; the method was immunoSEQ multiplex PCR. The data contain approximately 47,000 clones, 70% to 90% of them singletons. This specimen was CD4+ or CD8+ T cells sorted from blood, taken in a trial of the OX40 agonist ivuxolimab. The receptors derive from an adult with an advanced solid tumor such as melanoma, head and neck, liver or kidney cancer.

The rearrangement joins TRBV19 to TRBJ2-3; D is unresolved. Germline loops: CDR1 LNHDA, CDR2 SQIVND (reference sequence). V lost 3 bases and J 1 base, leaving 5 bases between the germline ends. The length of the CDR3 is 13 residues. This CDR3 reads CASSIAGTDTQYF. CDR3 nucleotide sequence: TGTGCCAGTAGTATCGCTGGCACAGATACGCAGTATTTT.

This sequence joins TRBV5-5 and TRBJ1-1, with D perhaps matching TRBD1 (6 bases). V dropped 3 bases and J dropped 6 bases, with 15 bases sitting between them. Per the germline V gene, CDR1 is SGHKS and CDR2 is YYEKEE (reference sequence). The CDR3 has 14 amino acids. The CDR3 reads CASSSGWGLAEAFF. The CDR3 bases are TGTGCCAGCAGCTCCGGCTGGGGGCTGGCTGAAGCTTTCTTT.

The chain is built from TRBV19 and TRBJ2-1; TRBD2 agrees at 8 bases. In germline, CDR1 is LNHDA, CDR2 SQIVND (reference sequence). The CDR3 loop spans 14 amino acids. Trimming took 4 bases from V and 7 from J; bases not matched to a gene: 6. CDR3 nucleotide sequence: TGTGCCAGTAGTAAACCGGGACTAGTGAATGAGCAGTTCTTC. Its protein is CASSKPGLVNEQFF.

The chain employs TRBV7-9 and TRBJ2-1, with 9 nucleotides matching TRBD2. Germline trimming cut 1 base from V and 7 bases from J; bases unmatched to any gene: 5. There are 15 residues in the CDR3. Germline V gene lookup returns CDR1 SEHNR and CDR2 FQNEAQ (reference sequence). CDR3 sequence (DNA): TGTGCCAGCAGCTTAGTAGCGGGGGCTAGGAATGAGCAGTTCTTC. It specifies CASSLVAGARNEQFF.

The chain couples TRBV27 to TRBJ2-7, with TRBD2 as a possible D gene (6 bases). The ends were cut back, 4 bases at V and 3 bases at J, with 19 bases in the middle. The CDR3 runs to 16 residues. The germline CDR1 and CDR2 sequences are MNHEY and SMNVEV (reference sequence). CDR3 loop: CASSYQGLPTIYEQYF. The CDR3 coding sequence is TGTGCCAGCAGTTACCAGGGACTCCCTACGATCTACGAGCAGTACTTC.

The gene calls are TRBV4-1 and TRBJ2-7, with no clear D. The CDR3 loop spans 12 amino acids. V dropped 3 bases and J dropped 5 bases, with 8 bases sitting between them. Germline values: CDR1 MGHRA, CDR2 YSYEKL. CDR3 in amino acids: CASSQGSHEQYF. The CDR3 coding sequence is TGCGCCAGCAGCCAGGGTTCCCACGAGCAGTACTTC.

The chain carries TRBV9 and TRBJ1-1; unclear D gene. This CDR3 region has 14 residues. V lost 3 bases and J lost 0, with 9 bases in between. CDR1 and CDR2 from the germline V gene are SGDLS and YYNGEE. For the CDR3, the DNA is TGTGCCAGCAGCGAGGGATCGATGAACACTGAAGCTTTCTTT. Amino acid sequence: CASSEGSMNTEAFF.

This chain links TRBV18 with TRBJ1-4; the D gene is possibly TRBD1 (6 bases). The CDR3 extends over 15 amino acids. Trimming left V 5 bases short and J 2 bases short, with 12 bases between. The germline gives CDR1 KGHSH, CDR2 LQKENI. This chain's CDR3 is CASSSDSTTNEKLFF. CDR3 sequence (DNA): TGTGCCAGCTCATCGGACAGTACCACTAATGAAAAACTGTTTTTT. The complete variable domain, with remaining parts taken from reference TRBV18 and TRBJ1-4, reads NAGVMQNPRHLVRRRGQEARLRCSPMKGHSHVYWYRQLPEEGLKFMVYLQKENIIDESGMPKERFSAEFPKEGPSILRIQQVVRGDSAAYFCASSSDSTTNEKLFFGSGTQLSVL.